This record concerns one T cell receptor beta chain sequence. Its antigen has not been determined. A junction boundary mismatches the germline segment, possibly from a read error. This specimen comes from a study of shared clonotypes between healthy human individuals (TCRdb year 2020). In the study overall: A couple of women and three men aged 18 to 49 years were included in the cohort. Different laboratories and diverse techniques were used to prepare libraries and sequence TCR repertoires, to increase sequencing depth and limit assay-specific biases. Blood TCR repertoires of several healthy adults were deeply sequenced to estimate repertoire size and the extent of clonotype sharing between individuals. For each donor, CD4 naive and CD4 memory were each run on three plates, CD8 naive on two plates, and CD8 memory on one plate. Leukapheresis yielded between about 0.85 and 9.5 billion PBMCs per donor.

General conclusions and limits of the study: Naive subsets generally had larger estimated clonotype richness than memory subsets. Even with the large sequencing depth, rarefaction of the sorted-subset datasets indicated that sequencing was incomplete. Clonotypes shared by all four sorted-subset donors showed higher generation probabilities than non-shared clonotypes. The genetic and exposure-history diversity represented was limited by the small number of donors. When a handful of donors were compared, the shared fraction of clonotypes was about 5% for naive CD4, about 4% for naive CD8, 2.3% for memory CD4, and 0.3% to 0.5% for memory CD8. Sampling was restricted to blood, and TCR repertoires in tissue are likely to differ from TCR repertoires in blood. Based on pairwise subsampling, the degree of clonotype sharing among donors was expected to be affected by sequencing depth.

Using the deep immunoSEQ assay, multiplex PCR amplified TCR CDR3 regions from genomic DNA. Genomic DNA extracted from each cell subset was distributed evenly over all wells of several immunoSEQ 96-well plates, and each plate served as one replicate. For sorted subsets, approximately 200 ng of genomic DNA, equivalent to around 30,000 T cell genomes, went into each replicate PCR. Purified libraries were measured with a Qubit 3.0 fluorometer, size-checked on a Bioanalyzer 2100, and measured again with the KAPA Library Quantification kit. Each immunoSEQ 96-well plate was sequenced on its own single-read 150-cycle Illumina NextSeq 550 flow cell. Per the original workflow: The immunoSEQ output contained only junctional sequences without quality scores, so filtering could not match that applied to full-length reads. To assign V/J genes and CDR3, sequences were annotated using PyIR, a Python wrapper for IgBLAST v1.9, with IMGT germline references. Any read was removed if the V/J assignment was weak (E-value above 1e-6), the CDR3 was missing, or the read contained stop codons, out-of-frame junctions, or ambiguous translated residues. V3J clonotypes were defined as sequences sharing an identical inferred V gene, J gene, and CDR3 amino acid sequence. Percentage overlap between repertoires was calculated by dividing the number of shared unique clonotypes by the size of the smaller repertoire. Richness of each repertoire was evaluated using RTK rarefaction, the Chao1 estimator, and Recon v2.1 estimates of unobserved clonotypes. OLGA was used to compute generation probabilities for all TCRbeta clonotypes that the gDNA method yielded from a few donors. TCRdb took this table from immuneACCESS and kept in-frame rearrangements with V and J called. Such tables lack part of the clones; where checked against another copy, unresolved V genes explain under half of the gap, and the rest is unexplained. Clone size and V and J calls were adopted from that table, with D and trimming inferred from the DNA. A total of about 2.3 million clones appear in this sample, 85% to 95% of them only once. The top ten constitute 0.39% of the sample.

The donors were healthy, HIV-negative adults who had no recently reported acute infections or vaccinations. Every donor was a Caucasian adult living in Nashville, Tennessee, USA. CD4+ T cells were enriched by magnetic negative selection; naive cells were then positively selected on CD45RA, and the negative fraction formed the memory subset. Blood was obtained by leukapheresis, after which PBMCs were separated by Ficoll-Histopaque density gradient centrifugation and cryopreserved in liquid nitrogen vapor phase. Analytical flow cytometry was used to check the purity and quantity of each magnetically sorted T cell population. From each sorted fraction, genomic DNA was isolated and quantified by UV absorbance on a Nanodrop 2000c. The CDR3 runs 12 amino acids, cysteine and phenylalanine included. Only CDR3 DNA is held: 36 bases, read in frame from base 1. CDR1 MDHEN and CDR2 SYDVKM were looked up in the germline V gene.

The source is a man younger than 30 in good health. Some clones in this sample may be carry-over from other donors' samples. The V and J segments used are TRBV28 and TRBJ1-5, with the identity of the D gene unclear. Sample: naive CD4+ T cells from PBMCs. This sample's cell subset or site label indicates: CD45RA+ positively selected. This receptor has the CDR3 CATSRGSKPQHF. Here is the DNA: TGTGCCACCAGTCGCGGGTCCAAGCCCCAGCATTTT.